This entry is about one TCR beta chain. What it binds is unknown. Sorting of CD4+ naive, central memory, regulatory and stem cell-like memory cells was performed via CD45RO/CCR7/CD25/CD127/CD95/CD27. The germline V and J ends were trimmed by 5 bases and 7 bases, with 23 bases remaining between them. The CDR3 loop spans 16 amino acids. The germline CDR1 and CDR2 sequences are MDHEN and SYDVKM. All of the isolated RNA was reverse transcribed, so expressed TCRB transcripts were sequenced. Data came from immunoSEQ multiplex PCR; TCRdb stores just in-frame clones and leaves some out. The data contain about 700,000 clones, about an eighth of them singletons. This entry belongs to a study of beta chain features in type 1 diabetes. About the research overall: Examination spanned about 99 million sorted cells from all samples. Study-wide points: It was not settled here whether HLA type affects TCRB rearrangement. TCRB CDR3s were moderately but significantly shorter in Type 1 diabetes patients in all four CD4+ subsets. When VDJ junctions were examined, type 1 diabetes patients showed fewer insertions and more deletions.

The chain uses TRBV28 and TRBJ1-2, with D tentatively TRBD1 (5 bases). The sequence came from a man between 18 and 35 years old with type 1 diabetes. Sequences were obtained from naive CD4+ T cells from blood. The CDR3 nucleotides read TGTGCCAGCAGTGGGGGACCCACGTCCGGCCCTAGTGGCTACACCTTC. Amino acid sequence: CASSGGPTSGPSGYTF.